Shown below are 30 T cell receptor beta chains from a single sample sequenced in a study of T cell repertoires in aging, cancer and after chemotherapy. Peripheral blood genomic DNA, not sorted cells or RNA, was the template. A mixed TRB-A/B primer pool amplified rearranged TRB by multiplex touch-down PCR. One entry per CDR3 protein, called by TCRdb with MiXCR from the multiplex PCR reads. The sample consists of around 10,000 distinct CDR3 sequences, 25% to 35% of them appearing once. Sequencing was performed on blood. The source is a human donor in good health.

A single count supports this clonotype. V usage is TRBV14 and J usage is TRBJ2-1; D unresolved. The length of the CDR3 is 13 residues. Trimming removed 3 bases from V and 13 bases from J, with 16 bases in between. The germline V gene encodes CDR1 SGHDN and CDR2 FVKESK. CDR3 DNA: TGTGCCAGCAGCCATTCCCCCCCCGCTTCCCAGTTCTTC. Its translation is CASSHSPPASQFF.

The V and J genes are TRBV18 and TRBJ2-7; weak D call: TRBD2 (6 bases). The CDR3 runs 16 residues. V shed 3 bases and J shed 0 bases, with 15 bases lying between them. Germline values: CDR1 KGHSH, CDR2 LQKENI. CDR3 in amino acids: CASSPIGAGSSYEQYF. The CDR3 DNA follows: TGTGCCAGCTCACCCATTGGGGCGGGGTCCTCCTACGAGCAGTACTTC.

In this sample, this clonotype turned up a few times. Its ends do not fully match the called genes, so a read error is possible. This chain connects TRBV6-5 to TRBJ1-1, with 9 nucleotides matching TRBD1. The CDR3 is 14 amino acids. Per the germline V gene, CDR1 is MNHEY and CDR2 is SVGAGI. CDR3 in amino acids: CASSPTGQGVVKEF. CDR3 coding DNA: TGTGCCAGCAGTCCGACGGGACAGGGTGTAGTGAAGGAATTT.

CDR3 in DNA: TGTGCCAGCAGCTCGAGACAGAGCTCCTACAATGAGCAGTTCTTC. This translates into CASSSRQSSYNEQFF. The chain links TRBV11-3 to TRBJ2-1; D is perhaps TRBD1 (5 bases). The V and J ends lost 4 bases and 0 bases respectively, with 10 bases between them. This CDR3 has 15 residues. Germline-derived CDR1 and CDR2 are SGHNT and YENEEA.

The chain employs TRBV5-1 and TRBJ2-6; 9 bases map to TRBD1. The CDR3 sequence is 19 residues long. Trimming removed 3 bases from V and 4 bases from J; junction bases left unmatched: 14. The germline V gene encodes CDR1 SGHRS and CDR2 YFSETQ. CDR3 in amino acids: CASSSLLPGQGSGANVLTF. CDR3 in DNA: TGCGCCAGCAGCTCACTCTTGCCGGGACAGGGTTCCGGGGCCAACGTCCTGACTTTC.

This clonotype was recorded a few times. The rearrangement uses TRBV12-3 or TRBV12-4 and TRBJ2-7; 11 bases match TRBD2. With V trimmed by 6 bases and J by 3 bases, 7 bases remained unmatched. The CDR3 is made up of 15 amino acids. The CDR3 DNA follows: TGTGCCAGCAGAAGGAAAACTAGCGGGGGCTACGAGCAGTACTTC. The encoded protein is CASRRKTSGGYEQYF.

In its sample, this clonotype is medium-sized. CDR3 coding DNA: TGTGCCAGCTCACCACCCGGGACTAGCGGGAGCGTAATACCCTACAATGAGCAGTTCTTC. Residues: CASSPPGTSGSVIPYNEQFF. The chain carries TRBV18 and TRBJ2-1; TRBD2 aligns across 14 bases. Looked up from germline, CDR1 is KGHSH and CDR2 is LQKENI. Losses at the gene ends were 0 bases for V and 2 bases for J; bases not matched to a gene: 9. The CDR3 consists of 20 residues. Complete variable domain (other parts from reference TRBV18 and TRBJ2-1): NAGVMQNPRHLVRRRGQEARLRCSPMKGHSHVYWYRQLPEEGLKFMVYLQKENIIDESGMPKERFSAEFPKEGPSILRIQQVVRGDSAAYFCASSPPGTSGSVIPYNEQFFGPGTRLTVL.

The CDR3 region has the DNA TGTGCCTGGACCCTCAGGGACGGCCAGAACACCGGGGAGCTGTTTTTT. Its protein is CAWTLRDGQNTGELFF. The chain carries TRBV30 and TRBJ2-2; D assignment may be TRBD1 or TRBD2 (5 bases each). V was cut by 4 bases and J by 1 base, with 16 bases left in between. CDR3 length: 16 residues. In germline, CDR1 is GTSNPN, CDR2 SVGIG (reference sequence).

This chain connects TRBV12-3 or TRBV12-4 to TRBJ2-3; D call uncertain. CDR3 length: 11 residues. V shed 6 bases and J shed 6 bases, with 7 bases lying between them. The CDR3: CASRDRDTQYF. Written as DNA, the CDR3 is TGTGCCAGCAGGGACCGCGATACGCAGTATTTT.

V gene TRBV14 combines with J gene TRBJ1-4, with 7 bases that match TRBD1. Trimming took 1 base from V and 6 from J; bases not matched to a gene: 5. The V gene's germline CDR1 is SGHDN and CDR2 FVKESK. The CDR3 totals 15 residues. The CDR3 protein is CASSQGPGGDEKLFF. Written as DNA, the CDR3 is TGTGCCAGCAGCCAAGGACCAGGGGGTGATGAAAAACTGTTTTTT.

The CDR3 region is CASSSPPPLMEQPQHF. The CDR3 DNA reads TGTGCCAGCAGTTCCCCTCCCCCTCTTATGGAGCAGCCCCAGCATTTT. The rearrangement joins TRBV18 to TRBJ1-5; no clear D gene. Germline loops: CDR1 KGHSH, CDR2 LQKENI. Trimming stripped 8 bases from V and 7 bases from J, with 24 bases between. The CDR3 runs to 16 residues.

This clonotype is termed medium-sized. The chain joins TRBV11-3 to TRBJ2-7, with D uncertain. This CDR3 has 14 amino acids. V lost 1 base to trimming and J lost 5 bases, with 12 bases between them. The germline V gene has CDR1 SGHNT and CDR2 YENEEA. CDR3 sequence reads: CASSLGGDGNEQYF. The CDR3 DNA follows: TGTGCCAGCAGCTTAGGTGGGGATGGGAACGAGCAGTACTTC. Looking up the rest from reference TRBV11-3 and TRBJ2-7 gives the full variable domain: EAGVVQSPRYKIIEKKQPVAFWCNPISGHNTLYWYLQNLGQGPELLIRYENEEAVDDSQLPKDRFSAERLKGVDSTLKIQPAELGDSAVYLCASSLGGDGNEQYFGPGTRLTVT.

The genes are TRBV24-1 and TRBJ1-2; 7 bases map to TRBD1. Germline values: CDR1 KGHDR, CDR2 SFDVKD. The CDR3 has 15 amino acids. With V trimmed by 4 bases and J by 1 base, 5 bases remained unmatched. The CDR3 DNA reads as TGTGCCACCAGTGACCGGGACAGAAATAACTATGGCTACACCTTC. Protein product: CATSDRDRNNYGYTF.

This clonotype was seen more than once but under ten times. CDR3 nucleotides: TGTGCCAGCAGCTTTCCCCCCCAACCGACACAGAACAGCTCCTACAATGAGCAGTTCTTC. Translating it yields CASSFPPQPTQNSSYNEQFF. The chain carries TRBV7-4 and TRBJ2-1; D call uncertain. Trimming stripped 3 bases from V and 0 bases from J, with 24 bases between. Germline values: CDR1 SGHVT, CDR2 SQSDAQ. The CDR3 consists of 20 residues.

This clonotype was observed a few times. This rearrangement joins TRBV19 to TRBJ1-1; 10 positions agree with TRBD1. Losses at the gene ends were 6 bases for V and 1 base for J; bases not matched to a gene: 8. This CDR3 spans 16 amino acids. CDR1 LNHDA and CDR2 SQIVND come from the germline V gene (reference sequence). As DNA, the CDR3 is TGTGCCAGTAGCTACGACGGACAGGGGGGGAACACTGAAGCTTTCTTT. This encodes CASSYDGQGGNTEAFF.

This chain uses TRBV6-5 with TRBJ2-7; TRBD2 is a possible D gene (6 bases). Germline V lookup: CDR1 MNHEY, CDR2 SVGAGI. The CDR3 is 14 amino acids. V shed 6 bases and J shed 2 bases, with 14 bases lying between them. The CDR3 reads CASRREAFPYEQYF. In nucleotides, the CDR3 is TGTGCCAGCAGGAGGGAGGCCTTCCCCTACGAGCAGTACTTC.

This sequence joins TRBV6-1 and TRBJ2-1, with 12 bases identical to TRBD1. CDR1 is MNHNS and CDR2 is SASEGT in the germline V gene. CDR3 length: 16 amino acids. The V and J ends lost 5 bases and 8 bases, in that order; junction bases with no gene match: 10. The CDR3 DNA follows: TGTGCCAGCAGTCTCCGACCGGGACAGGGGGCGTATGAGCAGTTCTTC. Encoded protein: CASSLRPGQGAYEQFF.

This clonotype was found a few times. The chain employs TRBV13 and TRBJ1-1; D unresolved. Germline V CDR1 and CDR2: PRHDT, FYEKMQ (reference sequence). Trimming took 1 base from V and 1 from J, leaving 4 bases between them. CDR3 length: 13 amino acids. The DNA of the CDR3 is TGTGCCAGCAGCTTAGTCCGGAACACTGAAGCTTTCTTT. Its protein product is CASSLVRNTEAFF.

This clonotype was recorded a few times. V gene TRBV19 combines with J gene TRBJ1-2; TRBD1 might be the D (5 bases). Germline loops: CDR1 LNHDA, CDR2 SQIVND (reference sequence). CDR3 length: 14 residues. Deletions cut 6 bases from V and 4 bases from J, with 15 bases between. DNA for the CDR3: TGTGCCAGTAGCGTCGACACAGGACTCTATGGCTACACCTTC. It specifies CASSVDTGLYGYTF.

This clonotype is judged medium-sized. This chain joins TRBV11-3 and TRBJ2-1, with 7 bases that match TRBD2. Unmatched junction bases numbered 1, after V lost 1 base and J lost 7 bases. CDR1 is SGHNT and CDR2 is YENEEA in the germline V gene. CDR3 length: 13 residues. In DNA, the CDR3 is TGTGCCAGCAGCTTAGGGCGGGAGAATGAGCAGTTCTTC. It translates to CASSLGRENEQFF.

The V gene is TRBV7-9, the J gene TRBJ1-2, with D tentatively TRBD1 (5 bases). This CDR3 spans 13 amino acids. Germline lookup yields CDR1 SEHNR and CDR2 FQNEAQ (reference sequence). V shed 3 bases and J shed 8 bases, with 13 bases lying between them. CDR3 sequence (DNA): TGTGCCAGCAGCTTGGCGGGGCAGGAGGGCTACACCTTC. Translating it yields CASSLAGQEGYTF.

Relative to its sample, this clonotype is medium-sized. V usage is TRBV29-1 and J usage is TRBJ2-1; no clear D gene. Trimming removed 4 bases from V and 1 base from J, with 20 bases in between. Per germline, CDR1 SQVTM and CDR2 ANQGSEA. This CDR3 is 17 amino acids long. CDR3 DNA sequence: TGCAGCGTTGTATCGCCCAGGTTTTTGACATCCTACAATGAGCAGTTCTTC. It translates to CSVVSPRFLTSYNEQFF.

This chain links TRBV20-1 with TRBJ1-3; D unresolved. Per germline, CDR1 DFQATT and CDR2 SNEGSKA (reference sequence). The CDR3 is made up of 13 amino acids. The V end lost 7 bases, the J end lost 0 bases, and 10 bases lay between the germline ends. DNA for the CDR3: TGCAGTGGGACGCTCCACTCTGGAAACACCATATATTTT. Encoded protein: CSGTLHSGNTIYF.

This clonotype is judged medium-sized. The rearrangement links TRBV7-9 to TRBJ1-2; tentative D call: TRBD1 (6 bases). There are 14 residues in the CDR3. With 5 bases removed from V and 3 bases from J, the gap between germline ends came to 13 bases. CDR1 is SEHNR, CDR2 FQNEAQ, per germline (reference sequence). Here the CDR3 reads CASSDSQGDYGYTF. The CDR3 DNA reads TGTGCCAGCAGCGACTCACAGGGTGACTATGGCTACACCTTC.

This clonotype was detected only a few times. The chain employs TRBV5-1 and TRBJ2-6; D call uncertain. V was trimmed by 1 base and J by 4 bases, leaving 6 bases between them. Germline values: CDR1 SGHRS, CDR2 YFSETQ. The CDR3 contains 14 residues. CDR3 sequence (DNA): TGCGCCAGCAGCTTGTCTGAAGGGGCCAACGTCCTGACTTTC. This sequence encodes CASSLSEGANVLTF.

In this sample, this clonotype is medium-sized. The rearrangement links TRBV29-1 to TRBJ2-1, with D hard to call. The germline V gene encodes CDR1 SQVTM and CDR2 ANQGSEA. The V and J ends lost 5 bases and 7 bases respectively, with 12 bases between them. This CDR3 contains 12 residues. The CDR3 coding sequence is TGCAGCGTTTACGGGTATAGGAATGAGCAGTTCTTC. This gives the protein CSVYGYRNEQFF.

V is TRBV12-3 or TRBV12-4 and J is TRBJ1-5; tentative D call: TRBD1 (6 bases). The CDR3 is 13 amino acids. V lost 6 bases to trimming and J lost 4 bases, with 10 bases between them. CDR3: CASSRDKNQPQHF. CDR3 nucleotide sequence: TGTGCCAGCAGCAGGGACAAAAATCAGCCCCAGCATTTT.

This clonotype ranks as medium-sized. The J gene is TRBJ2-7, the V gene TRBV19, with D possibly called TRBD1 or TRBD2 (5 bases each). The V end was cut by 3 bases, the J end by 1 base, with 7 bases between. The CDR3 consists of 13 residues. CDR1 is LNHDA and CDR2 is SQIVND in the germline V gene (reference sequence). CDR3 sequence: CASSMRGSYEQYF. CDR3 DNA: TGTGCCAGTAGTATGAGGGGTTCCTACGAGCAGTACTTC.

This sequence joins TRBV6-2 or TRBV6-3 and TRBJ1-2; 7 bases fit TRBD1. With 7 bases clipped from V and 2 bases from J, the junction kept 7 bases outside the gene matches. The CDR3 runs to 14 residues. From germline, CDR1 is MNHEY and CDR2 SVGEGT. The CDR3 bases are TGTGCCAGCAACCGGGACAGTTCCAACTATGGCTACACCTTC. Translating gives CASNRDSSNYGYTF.

The J gene is TRBJ2-3, the V gene TRBV12-3 or TRBV12-4, with D possibly TRBD2 on 6 matching bases. This CDR3 is 11 amino acids long. Trimming took off 8 bases at V and 7 bases at J, with 10 bases between the two ends. The CDR3 reads CASLSGYTQYF. The CDR3 nucleotides are TGTGCCAGCCTTAGCGGATATACGCAGTATTTT.